This entry concerns a single T cell receptor (beta chain). Its target is unknown. Data came from immunoSEQ multiplex PCR; TCRdb stores just in-frame clones and leaves some out. This sample has about 84,000 clones, with roughly 85% found just once. The data are from a study of T cell responses to AZD1222 COVID-19 vaccine. Between the trimmed V and J ends, which lost 1 base and 0 bases, there was a span of 13 bases. CDR3 length: 17 amino acids. The germline V gene has CDR1 LGHNA and CDR2 YNFKEQ. Overall study results and limits: Unmutated variant regions are reportedly the target of nearly half of TCRs that are spike-specific. Clonal diversity may have been underestimated in mostly white British donors. Seropositivity was recorded at baseline in only a handful of AZD1222 recipients.

This TCR was recovered from an adult who received the AZD1222 COVID-19 vaccine. The sequenced sample was peripheral blood, obtained 28 days after the second AZD1222 dose. This chain connects TRBV4-2 to TRBJ2-1, with D possibly TRBD2 on 5 matching bases. CDR3 sequence (DNA): TGTGCCAGCAGCCAAGGTTCGGGGATTAGCTCCTACAATGAGCAGTTCTTC. This sequence encodes CASSQGSGISSYNEQFF.